A selection of T cell receptor beta chains follows, all from one sample in a study of CD8 T cells in ankylosing spondylitis. MiXCR was run by TCRdb on the 5' RACE reads, yielding one entry per CDR3 protein. The sample carries approximately 220,000 distinct CDR3 sequences, roughly 24% recorded once. Sequenced material: blood, either unsorted or a sorted T cell fraction (not recorded which). Receptors were obtained from a male donor with ankylosing spondylitis or in good health (not recorded which). The CDR3 runs from the conserved cysteine through the conserved F or W. A D gene is named only where the DNA matches it firmly. Size values are once, few and many counts, or a class for expanded clones, and some rows have none.

clone size	V gene	D gene	J gene	CDR3 length	CDR3 DNA	CDR3 protein
-	TRBV29-1	-	TRBJ2-6	14	TGCAGCGCCCAAGAGCCCTCTGGGGCCAACGTCCTGACTTTC	CSAQEPSGANVLTF
many	TRBV29-1	TRBD1	TRBJ1-2	13	TGCAGCGTTGAAGCTAGTACAGGGGTAGGCTACACCTTC	CSVEASTGVGYTF
many	TRBV11-3	-	TRBJ2-1	15	TGTGCCAGCAGCTTAGAAGAAGGTCCTTACAATGAGCAGTTCTTC	CASSLEEGPYNEQFF
-	TRBV12-3/TRBV12-4	TRBD1	TRBJ1-2	16	TGTGCCAGCAGTTATGGGGGACAGGGGGGTCACTATGGCTACACCTTC	CASSYGGQGGHYGYTF
few	TRBV20-1	-	TRBJ1-5	13	TGCAGTGCTAGAGCAAGGGGGACTGAGCCCCAGCATTTT	CSARARGTEPQHF
-	TRBV10-3	TRBD2	TRBJ2-7	14	TGTGCCATCAGTAAGGGACTAGATGCCTACGAGCAGTACTTC	CAISKGLDAYEQYF
many	TRBV18	TRBD2	TRBJ2-1	17	TGTGCCAGCTCACCACTCCCTAGCGGGAGCTCCTACAATGAGCAGTTCTTC	CASSPLPSGSSYNEQFF
-	TRBV27	-	TRBJ2-5	14	TGTGCCAGCAGTTTATCCCGCCCAGGGGAGACCCAGTACTTC	CASSLSRPGETQYF
many	TRBV20-1	-	TRBJ1-5	16	-	CSARVGPGHSNQPQHF
many	TRBV4-2	-	TRBJ2-2	14	TGTGCCAGCAGCCAAATTAGGGATACCGGGGAGCTGTTTTTT	CASSQIRDTGELFF
many	TRBV13	TRBD1	TRBJ1-1	18	TGTGCCAGCAGCTCCCCCAGGGACAGGACTAGGGTGAACACTGAAGCTTTCTTT	CASSSPRDRTRVNTEAFF
many	TRBV6-5	-	TRBJ2-5	14	TGTGCCAGCAGTTACCAGGCTAGCGTGAAGACCCAGTACTTC	CASSYQASVKTQYF
few	TRBV6-6	-	TRBJ1-4	13	TGTGCCAGCAACCGAGGGGGGTATGAAAAACTGTTTTTT	CASNRGGYEKLFF
many	TRBV6-5	TRBD1	TRBJ2-3	16	TGTGCCAGCAGACGCCGGGACAGGGGACGCACAGATACGCAGTATTTT	CASRRRDRGRTDTQYF
-	TRBV7-2	-	TRBJ2-1	13	TGTGCCAGCAGCTCCAACCAGGGAGAGGAGCAGTTCTTC	CASSSNQGEEQFF
many	TRBV11-2	TRBD2	TRBJ2-1	15	TGTGCCAGCAACCCGGGACTAGCGGGCGGGAATGAGCAGTTCTTC	CASNPGLAGGNEQFF
many	TRBV20-1	TRBD1	TRBJ2-3	13	TGCAGTGCTAGAGGACAGGGGGAAAATACGCAGTATTTT	CSARGQGENTQYF
few	TRBV20-1	TRBD2	TRBJ2-7	15	TGCAGTGCTGCCCGACTAGCGGGTCTATCCTACGAGCAGTACTTC	CSAARLAGLSYEQYF
-	TRBV20-1	-	TRBJ1-1	15	TGCAGTGCTGCCCCTGCGTACAGGGTGGTAGCTGAAGCTTTCTTT	CSAAPAYRVVAEAFF
many	TRBV7-8	-	TRBJ1-3	14	TGTGCCAGCAGCTCACAGAAAGGAAGCAACACCATATATTTT	CASSSQKGSNTIYF
-	TRBV10-3	-	TRBJ2-5	11	TGTGCCATCAAAGACCAAGAGACCCAGTACTTC	CAIKDQETQYF
many	TRBV20-1	TRBD1	TRBJ2-1	14	TGCAGTGCCCCCGACAGGGGATTAGTGAATGAGCAGTTCTTC	CSAPDRGLVNEQFF
many	TRBV27	-	TRBJ2-7	13	TGTGCCAGCAGTTTATCCAGGGTGGACGAGCAGTACTTC	CASSLSRVDEQYF
many	TRBV20-1	-	TRBJ1-4	10	TGCAGTGCTTCCGGTGAAAAACTGTTTTTT	CSASGEKLFF
many	TRBV18	-	TRBJ1-1	15	TGTGCCAGCTCACCCCGAATGGGGGGGGACACTGAAGCTTTCTTT	CASSPRMGGDTEAFF
few	TRBV9	-	TRBJ2-1	15	TGTGCCAGCAGCCCCCACCTGGACCACTACAATGAGCAGTTCTTC	CASSPHLDHYNEQFF
many	TRBV4-2	-	TRBJ1-3	16	TGTGCCAGCAGCCAAGAGAGGGTAGGATCTGGAAACACCATATATTTT	CASSQERVGSGNTIYF
-	TRBV9	-	TRBJ2-2	13	TGTGCCAGCAGCGTAGGAGTTGACGGGGAGCTGTTTTTT	CASSVGVDGELFF
-	TRBV20-1	TRBD2	TRBJ2-2	16	TGCAGTGCTAAAATGATCCAGCGGGAGGGCACCGGGGAGCTGTTTTTT	CSAKMIQREGTGELFF
many	TRBV9	TRBD2	TRBJ2-5	16	TGTGCCAGCAGTGCCGATAGCGGGAAAAGAGGGGAGACCCAGTACTTC	CASSADSGKRGETQYF
many	TRBV7-2	-	TRBJ2-1	11	TGTGCCAGCAGCTCCCTTCGTTATAAGTTCTTC	CASSSLRYKFF
many	TRBV20-1	TRBD2	TRBJ2-1	16	TGCAGTGCAAAGACTAGCGGGACGAGCTCCTACAATGAGCAGTTCTTC	CSAKTSGTSSYNEQFF
-	TRBV12-3/TRBV12-4	-	TRBJ2-7	12	TGTGCCAGCAGTCCGGACACCTACGAGCAGTACTTC	CASSPDTYEQYF
-	TRBV7-9	TRBD1	TRBJ2-7	14	TGTGCCAGCAGCTATGACAGGGGTTACTACGAGCAGTACTTC	CASSYDRGYYEQYF
-	TRBV29-1	-	TRBJ2-5	15	TGCAGTGTTCGACTCAACAACCGGAAACAAGAGACCCAGTACTTC	CSVRLNNRKQETQYF
many	TRBV20-1	-	TRBJ2-3	13	TGCAGTGCAAGGACGGCTAGCACAGATACGCAGTATTTT	CSARTASTDTQYF
many	TRBV29-1	-	TRBJ1-2	14	TGCAGCGTTAGGGGCGGCCTGGGGGACTATGGCTACACCTTC	CSVRGGLGDYGYTF
once	TRBV6-5	-	TRBJ1-2	11	TGTGCCAGCAATTCAGGGTATGGCTACACCTTC	CASNSGYGYTF
many	TRBV9	TRBD2	TRBJ2-3	15	TGTGCCAGCAGCTCGCGAGAGGGGACTAGAGATACGCAGTATTTT	CASSSREGTRDTQYF
-	TRBV20-1	TRBD2	TRBJ2-1	16	TGCAGTGCTAGACCCCGGACTAGCGGGAGTACAAATGAGCAGTTCTTC	CSARPRTSGSTNEQFF
-	TRBV5-1	TRBD2	TRBJ2-6	18	TGCGCCAGCAGCTTGGCACTAGCGGGAGTCTCTGGGGCCAACGTCCTGACTTTC	CASSLALAGVSGANVLTF
many	TRBV20-1	-	TRBJ1-5	14	TGCAGTGCTAGAGATGGGGGAGGCAATCAGCCCCAGCATTTT	CSARDGGGNQPQHF
few	TRBV20-1	TRBD2	TRBJ2-7	13	TGCAGTGCTACACTAGCGGGAGTGAACGAGCAGTACTTC	CSATLAGVNEQYF
-	TRBV6-1	TRBD1	TRBJ2-1	14	TGTGCCAGCAGCCGAAGCACAGGGGGCATTGAGCAGTTCTTC	CASSRSTGGIEQFF
many	TRBV27	-	TRBJ2-1	14	TGTGCCAGCAGTCCGCCGGACTGGAACAATGAGCAGTTCTTC	CASSPPDWNNEQFF
-	TRBV6-6	TRBD1	TRBJ1-6	13	TGTGCCAGCAGTGGGACAGGGGTTTCACCCCTCCACTTT	CASSGTGVSPLHF
-	TRBV10-3	-	TRBJ2-7	13	TGTGCCATCAGTGATGCGGACTCCTACGAGCAGTACTTC	CAISDADSYEQYF
-	TRBV20-1	-	TRBJ2-2	15	TGCAGTGCTGAGAATCACGGTGGGAACACCGGGGAGCTGTTTTTT	CSAENHGGNTGELFF
-	TRBV7-3	TRBD1	TRBJ2-3	15	TGTGCCAGCAGCTCCACAGGGGGGTGGGCAGATACGCAGTATTTT	CASSSTGGWADTQYF
many	TRBV7-7	-	TRBJ1-1	13	TGTGCTAGCAGCTTAGCGCCCCACACTGAAGCTTTCTTT	CASSLAPHTEAFF
-	TRBV29-1	TRBD2	TRBJ2-6	18	TGCAGCGTTGAAAGCGGGCTAGCGGGAGTAAATGGGGCCAACGTCCTGACTTTC	CSVESGLAGVNGANVLTF
-	TRBV29-1	TRBD1	TRBJ1-2	13	TGCAGCGCCCAGACAGGGGGAGGCTATGGCTACACCTTC	CSAQTGGGYGYTF
few	TRBV20-1	-	TRBJ1-1	15	TGCAGTGCTAGAGATCGGAGGGGTGGAAACTCTGAAGCTTTCTTT	CSARDRRGGNSEAFF
-	TRBV6-5	TRBD1	TRBJ2-7	12	TGTGCCACCGGACAGGGTTTGTACGAGCAGTACTTC	CATGQGLYEQYF
-	TRBV20-1	TRBD2	TRBJ2-1	15	TGCAGTGCTAGAGATAGGATAGCGGGAGTCAGTGAGCAGTTCTTC	CSARDRIAGVSEQFF